Listed here are 19 T cell receptor beta chains from one sample, sequenced in a study of T cells in Graves' hyperthyroidism and ophthalmopathy (dated by TCRdb to the late 2010s). The library was built by means of multiplex PCR. Sequencing took place on an Illumina HiSeq 2000. The TCR beta CDR3 regions were amplified from the RNA transcripts. The first round of RT-PCR for the TCR CDR3 was performed with the HTBI primer set and the Qiagen OneStep RT-PCR kit. In TCRdb, the public reads were trimmed at Q25 with fastp and aligned with MiXCR, with productive beta chains retained. Each entry merges the rows of one CDR3 protein and shows their most common DNA and genes. The sample has around 300,000 distinct CDR3 sequences on record, over 11% of them singletons. Of the sample, roughly 25% is held by the ten largest clones. The sequencing sample was made of blood. The receptors come from a woman aged 30 to 39 with Graves' hyperthyroidism.

This clonotype was seen repeatedly, ten times or more. V and J are TRBV28 and TRBJ2-2; D is ambiguous. The ends were cut back, 3 bases at V and 1 base at J, with 6 bases in the middle. Germline lookup yields CDR1 MDHEN and CDR2 SYDVKM. This CDR3 comprises 14 residues. In DNA, the CDR3 is TGTGCCAGCAGTTTGTCGGGGAACACCGGGGAGCTGTTTTTT. As protein: CASSLSGNTGELFF.

CDR3 sequence (DNA): TGTGCCAGCACCCCCGGGACAGGGAAAGTAGAGACCCAGTACTTC. This sequence encodes CASTPGTGKVETQYF. The chain couples TRBV6-1 to TRBJ2-5; the match to TRBD1 covers 9 bases. This CDR3 is built from 15 residues. J was trimmed by 4 bases and V by 7 bases; bases with no gene match: 10. From germline, CDR1 is MNHNS and CDR2 SASEGT.

In regard to this clonotype: This sequence may be a read error, since a much larger clone differs from it by one base. The J gene is TRBJ1-1, the V gene TRBV29-1; 7 bases are a match to TRBD1. There are 11 residues in the CDR3. The germline CDR1 and CDR2 sequences are SQVTM and ANQGSEA. The CDR3 is CSVDRATGAFF. In DNA form, the CDR3 reads TGCAGCGTAGACAGGGCCACTGGAGCTTTCTTT.

This clonotype was recorded many times. The chain links TRBV7-9 to TRBJ1-2; possible D gene TRBD1, 5 bases. Germline assignment: CDR1 SEHNR and CDR2 FQNEAQ (reference sequence). The V and J ends lost 5 bases and 6 bases respectively, with 10 bases between them. This CDR3 has 12 amino acids. Here the CDR3 DNA reads TGTGCCAGCAGCCTGGTGGGGGATGGCTACACCTTC. Translation: CASSLVGDGYTF.

This clonotype was recorded at least ten times. As DNA, the CDR3 is TGTGCCAGCAGCTTAGTGTACGGGGAAGCCTACGAGCAGTACTTC. As protein: CASSLVYGEAYEQYF. This rearrangement joins TRBV7-2 to TRBJ2-7; a possible D gene is TRBD2 (5 bases). V was pared by 1 base and J by 2 bases, with 12 bases between. This CDR3 contains 15 residues. Looked up from germline, CDR1 is SGHTA and CDR2 is FQGNSA.

This clonotype showed up many times. The CDR3 bases are TGCAGCGTTGTCATCGGCGGGAGCCGCTCCTACGAGCAGTACTTC. Translated: CSVVIGGSRSYEQYF. The chain is built from TRBV29-1 and TRBJ2-7, with TRBD2 matching 7 bases. The CDR3 contains 15 residues. The V segment lost 4 bases and the J segment 0 bases; nucleotides outside the gene matches: 9. Germline lookup yields CDR1 SQVTM and CDR2 ANQGSEA.

The V call is TRBV28, the J call TRBJ1-1; tentatively, D is TRBD1 (6 bases). CDR1 MDHEN and CDR2 SYDVKM come from the germline V gene. The CDR3 covers 14 residues. V was cut by 5 bases and J by 1 base, with 11 bases left in between. The CDR3 coding sequence is TGTGCCAGCAGTCATACAGGGCGGAACACTGAAGCTTTCTTT. Its translation is CASSHTGRNTEAFF.

This clonotype showed up many times. This rearrangement joins TRBV6-2 or TRBV6-3 to TRBJ2-1, with TRBD1 matching over 8 bases. The CDR3 is 14 amino acids. V shed 10 bases and J 5 bases; nucleotides not matched to a gene: 10. The germline gives CDR1 MNHEY, CDR2 SVGEGT. CDR3 DNA: TGTGCCATCGACAGGGGTAGGGGAAACAATGAGCAGTTCTTC. It yields the protein CAIDRGRGNNEQFF.

This clonotype was detected ten times or more. CDR3 in DNA: TGCAGCCTGAGCGGGAGTGCCTACAATGAGCAGTTCTTC. As protein: CSLSGSAYNEQFF. The chain uses TRBV29-1 and TRBJ2-1; TRBD2 matches at 8 bases. Germline loops: CDR1 SQVTM, CDR2 ANQGSEA. Germline trimming cut 8 bases from V and 2 bases from J; bases unmatched to any gene: 5. CDR3 length: 13 amino acids.

The chain has TRBV7-9 and TRBJ2-1; 10 bases match TRBD1. V dropped 5 bases and J dropped 7; count of bases not matched to a gene: 14. In germline, CDR1 is SEHNR, CDR2 FQNEAQ (reference sequence). The CDR3 is 17 residues long. The CDR3 sequence: CASSLRLTGQGKNEQFF. CDR3 nucleotides: TGTGCCAGCAGCCTAAGATTAACGGGACAGGGGAAAAATGAGCAGTTCTTC.

This clonotype was found a few times. The chain is built from TRBV7-2 and TRBJ2-2, with D possibly TRBD2 on 6 matching bases. V dropped 5 bases and J dropped 2 bases, with 12 bases sitting between them. Germline V gene data show CDR1 as SGHTA and CDR2 as FQGNSA. This CDR3 is 15 amino acids long. The CDR3 DNA reads TGTGCCAGCAGCCTAATCGGGGGAAACACCGGGGAGCTGTTTTTT. Translated, it gives CASSLIGGNTGELFF.

This clonotype occurred a few times. The chain joins TRBV18 to TRBJ2-1; no clear D. Germline CDR1 is KGHSH and CDR2 is LQKENI. V gave up 3 bases and J gave up 7 bases, with 16 bases separating them. The CDR3 has 15 residues. Written as DNA, the CDR3 is TGTGCCAGCTCACCTGTCAATAACCCAAGAAATGAGCAGTTCTTC. Its protein product is CASSPVNNPRNEQFF.

This clonotype turned up a few times. This chain links TRBV5-1 with TRBJ2-5; D not certain. V was clipped by 7 bases and J by 5 bases, with 18 bases between them. The V gene's germline CDR1 is SGHRS and CDR2 YFSETQ. The CDR3 is 14 residues long. Here the CDR3 reads CASGRYTASETQYF. CDR3 bases: TGCGCCAGCGGAAGATACACGGCTTCTGAGACCCAGTACTTC. Full variable domain (outside the CDR3, taken from reference TRBV5-1 and TRBJ2-5): KAGVTQTPRYLIKTRGQQVTLSCSPISGHRSVSWYQQTPGQGLQFLFEYFSETQRNKGNFPGRFSGRQFSNSRSEMNVSTLELGDSALYLCASGRYTASETQYFGPGTRLLVL.

This clonotype was recorded at least ten times. The V gene is TRBV12-3 or TRBV12-4, the J gene TRBJ2-4; 7 positions match TRBD1. CDR3 length: 13 amino acids. The trim removed 7 bases at V and 3 bases at J, leaving 3 bases unmatched. The CDR3 nucleotides read TGTGCCAGCACCAGGGACAGCAAAAACATTCAGTACTTC. It specifies CASTRDSKNIQYF.

This clonotype was seen many times. The chain recombines TRBV24-1 with TRBJ1-1; possible D gene TRBD1, 6 bases. CDR1 and CDR2 (germline): KGHDR, SFDVKD. Trimming stripped 4 bases from V and 1 base from J, with 21 bases between. This CDR3 comprises 18 residues. CDR3 bases: TGTGCCACCAGTGAACTACTCCCGGGGGGCGCGGGGAACACTGAAGCTTTCTTT. Protein: CATSELLPGGAGNTEAFF.

V gene TRBV28 combines with J gene TRBJ2-6, with 10 positions matching TRBD1. The CDR3 is 19 amino acids. Losses at the gene ends were 4 bases for V and 4 bases for J; bases not matched to a gene: 13. From germline, CDR1 is MDHEN and CDR2 SYDVKM. As DNA, the CDR3 is TGTGCCAGCAGTTCGGACAGGGGGTACCTCCGGGGCGGGGCCAACGTCCTGACTTTC. Amino acids: CASSSDRGYLRGGANVLTF.

The chain employs TRBV4-3 and TRBJ1-6; D gene unclear. The CDR3 contains 14 residues. V gave up 0 bases and J gave up 7 bases, with 7 bases separating them. The germline V gene has CDR1 LGHNA and CDR2 YSLEER. CDR3 protein: CASSQDHENSPLHF. The DNA of the CDR3 is TGCGCCAGCAGCCAAGATCATGAGAATTCACCCCTCCACTTT.

The chain employs TRBV20-1 and TRBJ2-7; D gene unclear. The CDR3 loop spans 14 amino acids. The V and J ends lost 4 bases and 0 bases respectively, with 13 bases between them. Germline V gives CDR1 DFQATT, CDR2 SNEGSKA (reference sequence). The CDR3 spells CSAIGSESSYEQYF. CDR3 in DNA: TGCAGTGCTATAGGAAGCGAATCCTCCTACGAGCAGTACTTC.

This clonotype was seen only a few times. The V and J genes are TRBV30 and TRBJ2-1; 9 bases are a match to TRBD2. The CDR3 sequence is 14 residues long. Germline CDR1 GTSNPN, CDR2 SVGIG (reference sequence). V lost 3 bases, J lost 4 bases, and 4 bases stayed unmatched. This chain's CDR3 is CAWSRLAAYNEQFF. In DNA form, the CDR3 reads TGTGCCTGGAGCAGACTAGCGGCGTACAATGAGCAGTTCTTC.